The 8 T cell receptor beta chains reported below all come from one sample, sequenced in a study of blood T cell repertoires in COVID-19. Assay: immunoSEQ multiplex PCR; the TCRdb copy retains only in-frame clones and omits some. The data show 170,000 or so clones, about 88% seen once. The sequenced sample consisted of PBMCs or T cells enriched from blood (not recorded which). The receptors come from a woman in her forties or fifties who had recovered from COVID-19.

The CDR3: CASSFRAGVGYNEQFF. The CDR3 region has the DNA TGTGCCAGCAGTTTCAGAGCGGGAGTAGGCTACAATGAGCAGTTCTTC. V is TRBV5-6 and J is TRBJ2-1; 8 nucleotides line up with TRBD2. Germline V gives CDR1 SGHDT, CDR2 YYEEEE. This CDR3 comprises 16 residues. V was pared by 5 bases and J by 3 bases, with 10 bases of the junction left unmatched.

CDR3: CASSVALGANTDTQYF. The CDR3 bases are TGTGCCAGCAGCGTAGCTTTGGGGGCGAACACAGATACGCAGTATTTT. The chain links TRBV9 to TRBJ2-3; D perhaps matches TRBD1 (6 bases). In germline, CDR1 is SGDLS, CDR2 YYNGEE. CDR3 length: 16 residues. The V end lost 0 bases, the J end lost 2 bases, and 13 bases lay between the germline ends.

The rearrangement joins TRBV2 to TRBJ1-2; D not certain. V dropped 1 base and J dropped 8 bases, with 14 bases sitting between them. CDR1 is SNHLY and CDR2 is FYNNEI in the germline V gene. The CDR3 covers 14 residues. The CDR3: CASSEDRARLGYTF. For the CDR3, the DNA is TGTGCCAGCAGTGAAGATAGAGCTAGGCTAGGCTACACCTTC.

The rearrangement links TRBV29-1 to TRBJ1-4, with no clear D. V lost 1 base and J lost 8, with 11 bases in between. The CDR3 runs 13 residues. The V gene's germline CDR1 is SQVTM and CDR2 ANQGSEA. CDR3 residues: CSVEGQAGEKLFF. The CDR3, as DNA: TGCAGCGTTGAAGGCCAGGCGGGGGAAAAACTGTTTTTT.

The table lists this clone with a few counts. CDR3 DNA: TGTGCCACCGGAGACAGTATCTATGGCTACACCTTC. It is translated as CATGDSIYGYTF. This chain links TRBV24-1 with TRBJ1-2; possibly TRBD1 for D (5 bases). The V end was cut by 9 bases, the J end by 4 bases, with 11 bases between. In germline, CDR1 is KGHDR, CDR2 SFDVKD. CDR3 length: 12 amino acids.

The CDR3, as DNA: TGTGCCAGCCTTTACAGGGACAATCAGCCCCAGCATTTT. As protein: CASLYRDNQPQHF. V is TRBV28 and J is TRBJ1-5; D may be TRBD1 (6 bases). V lost 8 bases and J 3 bases, leaving 11 bases between the germline ends. The CDR3 extends over 13 amino acids. The germline CDR1 and CDR2 sequences are MDHEN and SYDVKM.

The chain recombines TRBV10-1 with TRBJ1-1; D unresolved. Per the germline V gene, CDR1 is WNHNN and CDR2 is SYGVQD (reference sequence). This CDR3 spans 13 amino acids. V shed 0 bases and J shed 5 bases, with 7 bases lying between them. CDR3 DNA: TGCGCCAGCAGTGAGTCGCGGAGTACTGAAGCTTTCTTT. It translates to CASSESRSTEAFF.

This rearrangement joins TRBV6-5 to TRBJ2-6, with 7 bases aligning to TRBD1. CDR1 MNHEY and CDR2 SVGAGI come from the germline V gene. The ends lost 6 bases at V and 2 bases at J; junction bases unmatched: 4. This CDR3 contains 15 residues. CDR3 DNA: TGTGCCAGCAGCCACGACAGGGCTGGGGCCAACGTCCTGACTTTC. It specifies CASSHDRAGANVLTF.